This T cell receptor (beta chain) was recovered during a study of blood T cell repertoires in COVID-19. Study overall: The samples span acute and convalescent COVID-19 from the United States, Italy and Spain.

V lost 3 bases and J lost 7; bases outside the gene matches: 7. Per germline, CDR1 SQVTM and CDR2 ANQGSEA. This CDR3 contains 14 residues. Data came from immunoSEQ multiplex PCR; TCRdb stores just in-frame clones and leaves some out. The table lists 220,000 or so clones, 86% of them singletons. The source material was peripheral blood. The chain is built from TRBV29-1 and TRBJ2-1; 9 bases are a match to TRBD2. The TCR sequence derives from a woman between 45 and 60 years old with COVID-19, enrolled during active disease. DNA for the CDR3: TGCAGCGTTGATTGGGGACTAGCTTTTAATGAGCAGTTCTTC. This codes for CSVDWGLAFNEQFF.